A few counts support the clone carrying this T cell receptor (beta chain). The antigen remains unidentified. The record originates from a study of cytomegalovirus exposure and HLA in healthy donors. Study-wide points: Available immune exposure information covered CMV serostatus only. CMV antigen specificity of a few CMV-associated chains was confirmed in vitro. Some V segments, including TRBV6-2 and TRBV6-3, were excluded as indistinguishable.

Trimming stripped 6 bases from V and 4 bases from J, with 19 bases between. Per germline, CDR1 LNHDA and CDR2 SQIVND (reference sequence). The length of the CDR3 is 15 residues. Primers for the PCR totalled 60 Vbeta and 13 Jbeta. Sequenced by immunoSEQ multiplex PCR; TCRdb stores in-frame clones only, minus some. The sample lists about 240,000 clones, 82% occurring once. The material sequenced was PBMCs. The chain uses TRBV19 and TRBJ2-7, with D tentatively TRBD1 (6 bases). The origin of this receptor is a woman between 35 and 50 years old in good health and CMV-seropositive. CDR3: CASSLTRGRDYEQYF. Here the CDR3 DNA reads TGTGCCAGTAGCCTTACCAGGGGCCGCGATTACGAGCAGTACTTC.